There are a few counts of the clone carrying this T cell receptor beta chain. Its specificity is unknown. Repertoires were generated with immunoSEQ multiplex PCR, while TCRdb's copy carries only in-frame clones and drops some. The repertoire has some 33,000 clones, roughly 74% of them found once; the top ten carry roughly 12%. The data stem from a study of OX40 agonist ivuxolimab in advanced cancers. General study results and limits: Among the least clonally expanded were partial responders at 0.1-3.0 mg/kg.

No patient had autoimmune disease or received systemic immunosuppression. This CDR3 is built from 15 residues. From germline, CDR1 is SEHNR and CDR2 FQNEAQ (reference sequence). Trimming removed 5 bases from V and 5 bases from J, with 18 bases in between. Sequencing used CD4+ or CD8+ T cells sorted from blood, obtained in a trial of the OX40 agonist ivuxolimab. V is TRBV7-9 and J is TRBJ2-5, with D possibly matching TRBD2 (7 bases). The sequence was collected from an adult with an advanced solid tumor such as melanoma, head and neck, liver or kidney cancer. The CDR3 loop reads CASSQEGGGGETQYF. In DNA form, the CDR3 reads TGTGCCAGCAGCCAAGAAGGGGGGGGAGGTGAGACCCAGTACTTC.